The present T cell receptor beta chain was sequenced within a study of memory CD4+ T cells and cytomegalovirus serostatus. As for this clone: Its specificity is unknown.

Germline values: CDR1 SGHTA, CDR2 FQGTGA. CDR3 length equals 16 residues. The ends were cut back, 1 base at V and 2 bases at J, with 9 bases in the middle. Study observations and caveats: Suggested: most of the CMV-linked TCR signature lies in CD4+ memory cells.

The sort gate was single viable CD3+CD4+CD8-CD45RO+ cells for memory CD4+ T cells. Positive selection with CD4 microbeads enriched total CD4+ T cells. Assay used: immunoSEQ multiplex PCR; TCRdb lists only in-frame clones, some missing. The sample lists just over 40,000 clones, 70% to 80% seen once, with approximately 0.73% in the top ten. Sample: memory CD4+ T cells from blood. This receptor was obtained from an adult in good health and CMV-seronegative. The genes are TRBV7-3 and TRBJ2-6; D possibly corresponds to TRBD1 (6 bases). CDR3 DNA: TGTGCCAGCAGCTTAAGTGCAGGGGCTGGGGCCAACGTCCTGACTTTC. Translation: CASSLSAGAGANVLTF.